The source of this TCR beta chain is a study of blood T cell repertoires in COVID-19. Study details: Some COVID-19 samples were acute and others convalescent; all came from the United States, Italy and Spain. In each case, the material was cDNA or gDNA derived from T cells, B-cell-depleted T cells, or PBMCs.

Cohort assignment relied on participant-reported clinical history. Of note for this clone: This same CDR3 is encoded by further DNA sequences in the sample.

CDR1 and CDR2 (germline): DFQATT, SNEGSKA (reference sequence). Trimming shortened V by 6 bases and J by 5 bases, and 11 bases separated the two germline ends. There are 11 residues in the CDR3. Original handling: Reference gene primers were amplified, and this amplification served to estimate nucleated cell counts. Repertoires were generated with immunoSEQ multiplex PCR, while TCRdb's copy carries only in-frame clones and drops some. V and J calls and clone size are as listed in that table; D and trimming were resolved from the DNA. The sample has under 350,000 clones, 80% to 90% seen once. The TCR was taken from a woman in her forties with acute COVID-19. The source material was PBMCs or T cells enriched from blood (not recorded which). The rearrangement links TRBV20-1 to TRBJ2-7; no reliable D call. CDR3 in DNA: TGCAGTGCCCGGTCTGGGCACGAGCAGTACTTC. Its translation: CSARSGHEQYF.